The 18 T cell receptor beta chains in this list originate from one sample, sequenced in a study of T cell changes during pregnancy in multiple sclerosis. Produced via immunoSEQ multiplex PCR; TCRdb's table is partial and in-frame only. This table has about 29,000 clones, approximately 90% appearing once. The sample consisted of CD8+ T cells from peripheral blood mononuclear cells, taken before pregnancy. These receptors all come from a female donor with multiple sclerosis, enrolled in a pregnancy study.

This clone was seen once. This chain connects TRBV10-3 to TRBJ2-7, with D possibly TRBD2 on 5 matching bases. Trimming removed 5 bases at V and 5 bases at J, with 13 bases between. Germline V gene sequence: CDR1 ENHRY, CDR2 SYGVKD. This CDR3 comprises 13 residues. The CDR3 loop is CAISQTTPNEQYF. The CDR3 region has the DNA TGTGCCATCAGTCAGACTACGCCCAACGAGCAGTACTTC.

This chain connects TRBV7-9 to TRBJ2-1; D is possibly TRBD2 (5 bases). This CDR3 has 15 amino acids. V was trimmed by 2 bases and J by 1 base, leaving 9 bases between them. Germline-derived CDR1 and CDR2 are SEHNR and FQNEAQ (reference sequence). The CDR3 loop reads CASSLYPGSYNEQFF. The CDR3 DNA follows: TGTGCCAGCAGCTTATATCCGGGATCCTACAATGAGCAGTTCTTC.

The chain has TRBV27 and TRBJ2-3; TRBD2 matches at 8 bases. Germline CDR1 MNHEY, CDR2 SMNVEV (reference sequence). The CDR3 spans 16 residues. The junction had 9 bases not matched to a gene; V was cut back by 6 bases and J by 1 base. The CDR3 nucleotides are TGTGCCAGCAGCACCATCGGGACTAGAGGCACAGATACGCAGTATTTT. As protein: CASSTIGTRGTDTQYF.

This clone was detected only once. This sequence joins TRBV7-9 and TRBJ1-5; D gene unclear. Trimming removed 0 bases at V and 5 bases at J, with 5 bases between. The CDR3 loop spans 13 amino acids. CDR1 SEHNR and CDR2 FQNEAQ come from the germline V gene (reference sequence). The CDR3 DNA reads as TGTGCCAGCAGCTTAGCGTCAGATCAGCCCCAGCATTTT. It is translated as CASSLASDQPQHF.

J is TRBJ2-7 and V is TRBV2, with 8 bases aligning to TRBD1. Germline loops: CDR1 SNHLY, CDR2 FYNNEI. The CDR3 loop spans 14 amino acids. After removal of 4 bases from V and 1 base from J, the junction contained 3 bases not matched to a gene. CDR3 sequence: CASSGGQASYEQYF. The CDR3, as DNA: TGTGCCAGCAGTGGGGGACAGGCTTCCTACGAGCAGTACTTC. Filled out from reference TRBV2 and TRBJ2-7, the complete variable domain reads EPEVTQTPSHQVTQMGQEVILRCVPISNHLYFYWYRQILGQKVEFLVSFYNNEISEKSEIFDDQFSVERPDGSNFTLKIRSTKLEDSAMYFCASSGGQASYEQYFGPGTRLTVT.

The chain carries TRBV28 and TRBJ2-1; the D gene is possibly TRBD1 (5 bases). The germline V gene has CDR1 MDHEN and CDR2 SYDVKM. The V end was cut by 6 bases, the J end by 4 bases, with 13 bases between. The CDR3 is made up of 14 amino acids. CDR3 nucleotide sequence: TGTGCCAGCAGCCGCCTGACAGATTACAATGAGCAGTTCTTC. Translating it yields CASSRLTDYNEQFF.

V is TRBV10-3 and J is TRBJ2-7, with D perhaps matching TRBD1 (5 bases). Germline V gene data show CDR1 as ENHRY and CDR2 as SYGVKD. This CDR3 is 15 amino acids long. The ends were cut back, 2 bases at V and 1 base at J, with 12 bases in the middle. The CDR3 region is CAISEQGTKSYEQYF. Written as DNA, the CDR3 is TGTGCCATCAGTGAGCAGGGTACAAAATCCTACGAGCAGTACTTC.

The chain employs TRBV9 and TRBJ2-5; D is possibly TRBD2 (7 bases). The CDR3 runs to 15 residues. The V gene lost 1 base and the J gene lost 1 base, with 11 bases spanning the gap. Germline lookup yields CDR1 SGDLS and CDR2 YYNGEE. The CDR3 protein is CASSVWGGPQETQYF. The DNA for the CDR3 is TGTGCCAGCAGCGTATGGGGGGGCCCCCAAGAGACCCAGTACTTC.

V gene TRBV7-8 combines with J gene TRBJ2-5; maybe TRBD2 (6 bases). The CDR3 length is 13 residues. V lost 1 base and J 5 bases, leaving 8 bases between the germline ends. Germline values: CDR1 SGHVS, CDR2 FQNEAQ. The CDR3 nucleotides read TGTGCCAGCAGCTTAGATGGGGGGGAGACCCAGTACTTC. Amino acids: CASSLDGGETQYF.

The V gene is TRBV7-6, the J gene TRBJ2-5; D is possibly TRBD2 (6 bases). There are 15 residues in the CDR3. V lost 0 bases and J lost 7, with 15 bases in between. CDR1 and CDR2 from the germline V gene are SGHVS and FNYEAQ. The CDR3 nucleotides read TGTGCCAGCAGCTTAGCTGGATTAGGAGGGAGGACCCAGTACTTC. This translates into CASSLAGLGGRTQYF.

CDR3 bases: TGTGCCAGCAGCGCTGCCCTTGAGGGAGGAGGGCGAGAGACCCAGTACTTC. Residues: CASSAALEGGGRETQYF. The rearrangement links TRBV11-2 to TRBJ2-5, with D possibly matching TRBD2 (6 bases). The length of the CDR3 is 17 residues. With 5 bases removed from V and 4 bases from J, the gap between germline ends came to 23 bases. CDR1 is SGHAT and CDR2 is FQNNGV in the germline V gene.

The rearrangement uses TRBV2 and TRBJ1-1, with 9 bases identical to TRBD1. The junction had 8 bases not matched to a gene; V was cut back by 5 bases and J by 4 bases. The CDR3 is 15 amino acids. Germline CDR1 SNHLY, CDR2 FYNNEI. The CDR3 region is CASSLTGTGSTEAFF. In nucleotides, the CDR3 is TGTGCCAGCAGTTTGACCGGGACAGGGAGCACTGAAGCTTTCTTT.

The genes are TRBV18 and TRBJ2-5; the match to TRBD2 covers 8 bases. Trimming at V came to 1 base and at J to 4 bases, leaving 2 bases not matched to a gene. Germline assignment: CDR1 KGHSH and CDR2 LQKENI. This CDR3 comprises 14 residues. CDR3 region: CASSPRLAGETQYF. The CDR3 region has the DNA TGTGCCAGCTCACCACGGCTAGCGGGAGAGACCCAGTACTTC.

This clone was seen only once. The chain recombines TRBV27 with TRBJ2-7; TRBD2 is a possible D gene (6 bases). The CDR3 covers 17 residues. Trimming left V 6 bases short and J 4 bases short, with 25 bases between. CDR1 is MNHEY, CDR2 SMNVEV, per germline (reference sequence). The CDR3 sequence is CASRPLLRDGGKYEQYF. The DNA for the CDR3 is TGTGCCAGCAGGCCTCTTCTCCGGGACGGCGGGAAATACGAGCAGTACTTC.

This chain joins TRBV27 and TRBJ1-2; maybe TRBD1 (5 bases). The CDR3 consists of 14 residues. CDR1 and CDR2 from the germline V gene are MNHEY and SMNVEV (reference sequence). The ends were cut back, 2 bases at V and 4 bases at J, with 11 bases in the middle. The CDR3, as DNA: TGTGCCAGCAGTTTAGGACACGGCGGCTATGGCTACACCTTC. Translating it yields CASSLGHGGYGYTF.

The table lists this clone with a count of one. CDR3 amino acids: CATSRLQGTGESPLHF. The CDR3 DNA follows: TGTGCCACCAGCAGACTCCAGGGGACAGGAGAATCACCCCTCCACTTT. This sequence joins TRBV15 and TRBJ1-6; 8 nucleotides agree with TRBD1. V dropped 2 bases and J dropped 10; count of bases not matched to a gene: 10. The CDR3 has 16 amino acids. Germline lookup yields CDR1 LNHNV and CDR2 YYDKDF (reference sequence).

CDR3 bases: TGCGCCAGCAGCGGAGTCGGGGACAGGGGGCCGTACGAGCAGTACTTC. Encoded protein: CASSGVGDRGPYEQYF. The rearrangement uses TRBV5-1 and TRBJ2-7, with 12 bases identical to TRBD1. V shed 4 bases and J 4 bases; nucleotides not matched to a gene: 9. Germline V gene lookup returns CDR1 SGHRS and CDR2 YFSETQ. The CDR3 runs to 16 residues.

This clone appeared a single time. The genes are TRBV30 and TRBJ2-1; TRBD1 matches 8 bases. Per germline, CDR1 GTSNPN and CDR2 SVGIG (reference sequence). The CDR3 spans 15 residues. V was pared by 3 bases and J by 2 bases, with 6 bases of the junction left unmatched. The CDR3 is CAWSQTGEPYNEQFF. As DNA, the CDR3 is TGTGCCTGGAGCCAGACAGGGGAGCCCTACAATGAGCAGTTCTTC.